This note documents a single TCR beta chain sequence. Its target is not known. Libraries were prepared by immunoSEQ multiplex PCR; TCRdb keeps only in-frame clonotypes and omits some of them. Here the sample spans 110,000 to 150,000 clones, roughly 90% being singletons. The data were taken from a study of T cell responses to AZD1222 COVID-19 vaccine. Overall study results and limits: Recipients of two AZD1222 doses showed rising Spike-specific TCR breadth and depth.

CDR3 length: 16 residues. Germline V lookup: CDR1 LGHDT, CDR2 YNNKEL (reference sequence). Trimming took 1 base from V and 2 from J, leaving 14 bases between them. The receptor was derived from an adult who received the AZD1222 COVID-19 vaccine. This chain links TRBV3-1 (or the pseudogene TRBV3-2) with TRBJ1-1; no definite D call. The specimen was peripheral blood, collected 28 days after the second AZD1222 dose. In DNA form, the CDR3 reads TGTGCCAGCAGCCAAGGGATACCCACAGTAAACACTGAAGCTTTCTTT. Protein: CASSQGIPTVNTEAFF.